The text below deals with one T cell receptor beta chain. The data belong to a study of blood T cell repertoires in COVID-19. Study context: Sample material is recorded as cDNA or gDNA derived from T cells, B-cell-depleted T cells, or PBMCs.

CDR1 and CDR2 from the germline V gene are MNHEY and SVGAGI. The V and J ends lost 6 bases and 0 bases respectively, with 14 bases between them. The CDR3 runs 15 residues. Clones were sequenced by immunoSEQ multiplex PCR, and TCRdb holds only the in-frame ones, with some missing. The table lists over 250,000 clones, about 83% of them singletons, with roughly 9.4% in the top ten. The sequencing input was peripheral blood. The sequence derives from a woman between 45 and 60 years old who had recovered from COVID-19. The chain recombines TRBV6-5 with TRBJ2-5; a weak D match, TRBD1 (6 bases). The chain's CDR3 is CASRHGTPNQETQYF. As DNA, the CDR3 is TGTGCCAGCAGACATGGGACACCAAACCAAGAGACCCAGTACTTC.